Detailed here is one T cell receptor (beta chain). Its antigen is currently unknown. With a J-beta primer mix and a sample-barcoded 5' primer, a second PCR ran about 7 to 12 cycles. Template switching added a 12-random-nucleotide identifier to every cDNA molecule. Each CDR3 protein is one row after TCRdb ran MiXCR on the 5' RACE reads. The sample yields 1.5 million to 2 million distinct CDR3 sequences, around 36% seen once. The donors, aged about 6 to 100, were healthy Caucasians from Russia. They isolated at least 7 million PBMCs from each sample. The source of the sample is a study of blood T cells in healthy people across ages. Study-wide points: Age showed a roughly linear inverse relationship with TCR beta diversity per million T cells.

Germline CDR1 reads MGHRA; CDR2 reads YSYEKL. V was shortened by 1 base and J by 5 bases, with 11 bases between the two germline ends. This CDR3 has 14 residues. The sequence was collected from a woman under 40 in good health. This sequence joins TRBV4-1 and TRBJ1-1; D is uncertain. What was sequenced was blood. CDR3 in amino acids: CASSQGDPGTEAFF. The CDR3 DNA reads TGCGCCAGCAGCCAAGGAGACCCGGGGACTGAAGCTTTCTTT.